One and the same sample provided the 2 T cell receptor beta chains below, sequenced in a study of identical twins. Each CDR3 protein is one row after TCRdb ran MiXCR on the 5' RACE reads. Among around 250,000 distinct CDR3 sequences listed, roughly an eighth were seen once. Separately, the same data were catalogued under a study of yellow fever vaccine responses in identical twins.

The sample consisted of memory (CD45RO+) T cells sorted from blood. These receptors all come from a young woman in good health.

This clonotype was detected only a few times. One end of the junction varies from germline; a read error may be responsible. The rearrangement joins TRBV12-3 or TRBV12-4 to TRBJ1-4, with D tentatively TRBD1 (6 bases). CDR3 length: 13 amino acids. The CDR3: CASSLGPVQGMLF. CDR3 in DNA: TGTGCCAGCAGTTTAGGGCCAGTACAGGGTATGCTTTTT.

The J gene is TRBJ2-5, the V gene TRBV11-2; possibly TRBD2 for D (6 bases). V was shortened by 5 bases and J by 5 bases, with 12 bases between the two germline ends. The CDR3 loop spans 13 amino acids. The germline V gene has CDR1 SGHAT and CDR2 FQNNGV. CDR3 amino acids: CASSIGTLETQYF. In DNA, the CDR3 is TGTGCCAGCAGCATCGGGACTCTGGAGACCCAGTACTTC.